Below, 10 T cell receptor beta chains from the same sample are listed, as sequenced in a study of blood T cell repertoires in COVID-19. TCRdb keeps only in-frame clones here, not all; method: immunoSEQ multiplex PCR. This table has fewer than 300,000 clones, about 73% appearing once. The sample taken for sequencing was peripheral blood. These receptors were taken from a woman of 80 years or more with acute or convalescent COVID-19.

This clone was seen more than once but under ten times. CDR3 coding DNA: TGTGCCATCAGTGATATCCGGGTGGCCACCGGGGAGCTGTTTTTT. As protein: CAISDIRVATGELFF. The chain employs TRBV10-3 and TRBJ2-2; D is unclear. Trimming shortened V by 3 bases and J by 4 bases, and 12 bases separated the two germline ends. The CDR3 runs 15 residues. Germline CDR1 ENHRY, CDR2 SYGVKD.

J is TRBJ2-5 and V is TRBV7-9, with 10 bases aligning to TRBD1. Germline loops: CDR1 SEHNR, CDR2 FQNEAQ (reference sequence). The CDR3 runs 15 residues. V lost 4 bases to trimming and J lost 2 bases; unmatched junction nucleotides: 4. The DNA for the CDR3 is TGTGCCAGCAGCTCGTGGACAGGGGGTCAAGAGACCCAGTACTTC. It encodes CASSSWTGGQETQYF.

This clone came up once. V gene TRBV19 combines with J gene TRBJ2-7; 8 bases are a match to TRBD2. J gave up 4 bases and V 4 bases, and 6 bases lay outside the gene matches. This CDR3 contains 14 residues. The germline V gene has CDR1 LNHDA and CDR2 SQIVND (reference sequence). The CDR3 protein is CASSRAGVFYEQYF. The CDR3 nucleotides read TGTGCCAGTAGTAGAGCGGGAGTGTTTTACGAGCAGTACTTC.

The V call is TRBV6-2 or TRBV6-3, the J call TRBJ1-6; D gene unclear. This CDR3 region has 18 residues. Per germline, CDR1 MNHEY and CDR2 SVGEGT. The V gene lost 0 bases and the J gene lost 0 bases, with 12 bases spanning the gap. As DNA, the CDR3 is TGTGCCAGCAGTTACTCGATACCGGGAGGCTCCTATAATTCACCCCTCCACTTT. Protein: CASSYSIPGGSYNSPLHF.

The rearrangement links TRBV6-6 to TRBJ2-3; 16 nucleotides align to TRBD2. The CDR3 is made up of 18 amino acids. CDR1 is MNHNY, CDR2 SVGAGI, per germline (reference sequence). The V segment lost 5 bases and the J segment 1 base; nucleotides outside the gene matches: 6. The CDR3 sequence is CASSPTGLAGGRTDTQYF. CDR3 DNA: TGTGCCAGCAGTCCGACGGGACTAGCGGGGGGGCGCACAGATACGCAGTATTTT.

The genes are TRBV3-1 (or the pseudogene TRBV3-2) and TRBJ1-6; D gene unclear. Germline lookup yields CDR1 LGHDT and CDR2 YNNKEL (reference sequence). There are 18 residues in the CDR3. Trimming removed 2 bases from V and 0 bases from J, with 14 bases in between. CDR3: CASSQTSGWSSYNSPLHF. The CDR3 DNA follows: TGTGCCAGCAGCCAAACTTCTGGGTGGAGCTCCTATAATTCACCCCTCCACTTT.

The rearrangement links TRBV6-2 or TRBV6-3 to TRBJ2-1; 9 nucleotides line up with TRBD2. In germline, CDR1 is MNHEY, CDR2 SVGEGT. V trimming: 5 bases; J trimming: 6 bases; junction bases outside the gene matches: 8. This CDR3 region has 15 residues. The chain's CDR3 is CASSIAGALTNEQFF. The CDR3 DNA sequence: TGTGCCAGCAGTATAGCGGGGGCCCTGACCAATGAGCAGTTCTTC.

The chain is built from TRBV30 and TRBJ1-3, with TRBD1 matching 9 bases. The CDR3 totals 17 residues. Germline V gene sequence: CDR1 GTSNPN, CDR2 SVGIG (reference sequence). V lost 2 bases, J lost 0 bases, and 8 bases stayed unmatched. The CDR3 coding sequence is TGTGCCTGGAGTCGGGGAATGACAGGGGGCTCTGGAAACACCATATATTTT. This translates into CAWSRGMTGGSGNTIYF.

The genes are TRBV3-1 (or the pseudogene TRBV3-2) and TRBJ2-7, with D perhaps TRBD1 (6 bases). The CDR3 extends over 15 amino acids. Looked up from germline, CDR1 is LGHDT and CDR2 is YNNKEL (reference sequence). The V end lost 3 bases, the J end lost 5 bases, and 17 bases lay between the germline ends. Written as DNA, the CDR3 is TGTGCCAGCAGCCACCACCGGGACACGGGCCACGAGCAGTACTTC. Translating gives CASSHHRDTGHEQYF.

The rearrangement links TRBV19 to TRBJ2-5; 9 bases are a match to TRBD2. The germline V gene has CDR1 LNHDA and CDR2 SQIVND (reference sequence). Losses at the gene ends were 6 bases for V and 5 bases for J; bases not matched to a gene: 13. This CDR3 has 16 amino acids. This CDR3 reads CASSPGVREGRETQYF. The CDR3 DNA is TGTGCCAGTAGCCCTGGGGTGCGGGAGGGCCGGGAGACCCAGTACTTC.